This T cell receptor beta chain emerged from a study of blood T cell repertoires in COVID-19. Study-wide context: There were acute and convalescent COVID-19 samples, and they came from the United States, Italy and Spain. The analysed material was cDNA or gDNA that came from T cells, B-cell-depleted T cells, or PBMCs.

This clone was counted once. Germline V gene sequence: CDR1 SNHLY, CDR2 FYNNEI. This CDR3 comprises 11 residues. V was pared by 5 bases and J by 5 bases, with 6 bases between. Original analysis: Nucleated cell counts were estimated from reference gene primer amplification. Some clones are missing from TCRdb's copy, which holds only in-frame ones; the method was immunoSEQ multiplex PCR. V and J calls and clone size are those listed in that table; D and trimming were worked out from the DNA. The sample carries approximately 500,000 clones, roughly 87% recorded once. This receptor was identified in a young man with COVID-19, enrolled during active disease. The genes are TRBV2 and TRBJ2-5, with no clear D. Source material: peripheral blood. Here the CDR3 DNA reads TGTGCCAGCAGTCGTCGTGAGACCCAGTACTTC. As protein: CASSRRETQYF.